Each of the 24 T cell receptor beta chains below was sequenced from the same sample in a study of T-cell memory formation after mild COVID-19. TCRdb reprocessed the 5' RACE reads via MiXCR and lists one record per CDR3 protein. The table includes 550,000 to 650,000 distinct CDR3 sequences, 15% to 20% detected once. Sequencing input: PBMCs or a T cell subset sorted from them (not recorded which). All receptors derive from an adult woman who had mild COVID-19 (a few samples of this study predate the infection). Cell type and time point are not known.

J is TRBJ1-1 and V is TRBV20-1; D is unclear. The CDR3 is 13 amino acids. Germline CDR1 reads DFQATT; CDR2 reads SNEGSKA (reference sequence). V lost 0 bases and J lost 7, with 12 bases in between. The CDR3 spells CSARDPGLGEAFF. The DNA of the CDR3 is TGCAGTGCTAGAGATCCCGGGTTGGGTGAAGCTTTCTTT.

This clonotype was found many times. The J gene is TRBJ1-1, the V gene TRBV2; no clear D gene. The length of the CDR3 is 14 residues. Germline CDR1 is SNHLY and CDR2 is FYNNEI. V was pared by 4 bases and J by 1 base, with 10 bases between. CDR3 in DNA: TGTGCCAGCAGTGTAGGACTACGGAACACTGAAGCTTTCTTT. Encoded protein: CASSVGLRNTEAFF.

This CDR3 reads CAWAQHNEYEQYF. CDR3 DNA sequence: TGTGCCTGGGCACAGCACAATGAATACGAGCAGTACTTC. The gene calls are TRBV30 and TRBJ2-7; D unclear. With 5 bases removed from V and 4 bases from J, the gap between germline ends came to 15 bases. The CDR3 sequence is 13 residues long. The germline V gene encodes CDR1 GTSNPN and CDR2 SVGIG (reference sequence).

This clonotype was counted only a few times. The gene calls are TRBV5-1 and TRBJ2-5; either TRBD1 or TRBD2 may fit D (5 bases each). Germline values: CDR1 SGHRS, CDR2 YFSETQ. Trimming took 4 bases from V and 2 from J, leaving 15 bases between them. This CDR3 contains 15 residues. The CDR3 DNA reads as TGCGCCAGCAGCCCCTCGGGACCCACACAAGAGACCCAGTACTTC. It is translated as CASSPSGPTQETQYF.

This clonotype was seen repeatedly, ten times or more. The chain carries TRBV20-1 and TRBJ1-5; TRBD1 aligns across 8 bases. Germline assignment: CDR1 DFQATT and CDR2 SNEGSKA (reference sequence). The CDR3 is 17 residues long. J lost 2 bases, V lost 5 bases, and 14 bases had no gene match. CDR3 nucleotide sequence: TGCAGTGCTCAAGATATCGCGGACAGGGCCCGCAATCAGCCCCAGCATTTT. The encoded protein is CSAQDIADRARNQPQHF.

This clonotype was seen at least ten times. The chain uses TRBV12-3 or TRBV12-4 and TRBJ1-1; D may be TRBD1 (6 bases). Trimming removed 1 base from V and 1 base from J, with 7 bases in between. The CDR3 covers 14 residues. CDR3 loop: CASSLGTENTEAFF. The CDR3 DNA is TGTGCCAGCAGTTTAGGGACAGAGAACACTGAAGCTTTCTTT.

The chain links TRBV30 to TRBJ2-7; D might be TRBD1 (6 bases). Trimming stripped 2 bases from V and 1 base from J, with 12 bases between. Germline V gene data show CDR1 as GTSNPN and CDR2 as SVGIG (reference sequence). The CDR3 spans 14 residues. This chain's CDR3 is CAWSRTVQSYEQYF. The CDR3 DNA reads TGTGCCTGGAGTCGGACAGTCCAATCCTACGAGCAGTACTTC.

This clonotype came up a few times. As DNA, the CDR3 is TGCGCCAGCAGCTTAGGGCACGGCGGACCCTCCTACGAGCAGTACTTC. Its translation: CASSLGHGGPSYEQYF. The V call is TRBV5-1, the J call TRBJ2-7; D remains ambiguous. The CDR3 has 16 residues. Trimming took 2 bases from V and 0 from J, leaving 15 bases between them. Germline assignment: CDR1 SGHRS and CDR2 YFSETQ.

The V and J genes are TRBV6-6 and TRBJ1-1, with unresolved D. V was trimmed by 2 bases and J by 7 bases, leaving 8 bases between them. CDR1 is MNHNY and CDR2 is SVGAGI in the germline V gene (reference sequence). This CDR3 is built from 12 residues. CDR3 sequence: CASSYAAVEAFF. The CDR3 nucleotides are TGTGCCAGCAGTTACGCCGCCGTTGAAGCTTTCTTT.

The gene calls are TRBV7-6 and TRBJ1-5, with a possible D match to TRBD1 (6 bases). Germline V CDR1 and CDR2: SGHVS, FNYEAQ. This CDR3 is built from 15 residues. V lost 0 bases and J 6 bases, leaving 12 bases between the germline ends. CDR3 in DNA: TGTGCCAGCAGCTTAGCGCCAGGGGAGGGTCAGCCCCAGCATTTT. This encodes CASSLAPGEGQPQHF.

The chain couples TRBV19 to TRBJ2-5, with 10 positions matching TRBD1. The CDR3 is 14 residues long. Unmatched junction bases numbered 7, after V lost 3 bases and J lost 9 bases. CDR1 and CDR2 (germline): LNHDA, SQIVND (reference sequence). The CDR3 reads CASSIGQGVGSQYF. The CDR3 nucleotides are TGTGCCAGTAGTATCGGACAGGGGGTAGGTTCCCAGTACTTC.

This clonotype has a handful of counts. The gene calls are TRBV7-2 and TRBJ2-3, with no clear D. V gave up 5 bases and J gave up 4 bases, with 13 bases separating them. CDR1 and CDR2 (germline): SGHTA, FQGNSA. This CDR3 has 14 residues. CDR3 residues: CASSPYRVADTQYF. The CDR3 nucleotides read TGTGCCAGCAGCCCCTATCGGGTAGCAGATACGCAGTATTTT. Drawing the rest from reference TRBV7-2 and TRBJ2-3, the complete variable domain is GAGVSQSPSNKVTEKGKDVELRCDPISGHTALYWYRQSLGQGLEFLIYFQGNSAPDKSGLPSDRFSAERTGGSVSTLTIQRTQQEDSAVYLCASSPYRVADTQYFGPGTRLTVL.

The CDR3 nucleotides read TGTGCCAGCACCACCCGAAGGGGCGAAGCTTTCTTT. As protein: CASTTRRGEAFF. This sequence joins TRBV7-2 and TRBJ1-1; D might be TRBD1 (5 bases). Germline V gene sequence: CDR1 SGHTA, CDR2 FQGNSA. The CDR3 consists of 12 residues. V gave up 7 bases and J gave up 8 bases, with 14 bases separating them.

This clonotype was observed a handful of times. The rearrangement links TRBV7-2 to TRBJ1-5; no reliable D call. This CDR3 contains 13 residues. V lost 1 base and J 9 bases, leaving 10 bases between the germline ends. The germline V gene has CDR1 SGHTA and CDR2 FQGNSA. The DNA of the CDR3 is TGTGCCAGCAGCTTAGTCGGGGATCCGCCCCAGCATTTT. Amino acid sequence: CASSLVGDPPQHF. Based on the CDR3 plus reference TRBV7-2 and TRBJ1-5, the full variable domain is GAGVSQSPSNKVTEKGKDVELRCDPISGHTALYWYRQSLGQGLEFLIYFQGNSAPDKSGLPSDRFSAERTGGSVSTLTIQRTQQEDSAVYLCASSLVGDPPQHFGDGTRLSIL.

J is TRBJ2-1 and V is TRBV5-1, with 8 bases that match TRBD2. Germline-derived CDR1 and CDR2 are SGHRS and YFSETQ. J lost 10 bases, V lost 0 bases, and 12 bases had no gene match. CDR3 size: 16 residues. The DNA for the CDR3 is TGCGCCAGCAGCTTGGTAAAAGCGGGGGACCTAGGGGAGCAGTTCTTC. The encoded protein is CASSLVKAGDLGEQFF.

CDR3: CASTSDGGYEQYF. CDR3 bases: TGTGCCAGCACCTCAGATGGGGGCTACGAGCAGTACTTC. The chain couples TRBV13 to TRBJ2-7; D assignment may be TRBD1 or TRBD2 (5 bases each). CDR1 is PRHDT and CDR2 is FYEKMQ in the germline V gene (reference sequence). This CDR3 region has 13 residues. The V gene lost 7 bases and the J gene lost 3 bases, with 13 bases spanning the gap. Filled out from reference TRBV13 and TRBJ2-7, the complete variable domain reads AAGVIQSPRHLIKEKRETATLKCYPIPRHDTVYWYQQGPGQDPQFLISFYEKMQSDKGSIPDRFSAQQFSDYHSELNMSSLELGDSALYFCASTSDGGYEQYFGPGTRLTVT.

This clonotype has more than one count but fewer than ten. The rearrangement uses TRBV27 and TRBJ2-3; the match to TRBD2 covers 11 bases. Germline loops: CDR1 MNHEY, CDR2 SMNVEV (reference sequence). CDR3 length: 20 residues. The ends lost 5 bases at V and 3 bases at J; junction bases unmatched: 19. The CDR3, as DNA: TGTGCCAGCAGTCCCAGGAGACTAGCGGGACCAACTCGGGAGACAGATACGCAGTATTTT. Its translation is CASSPRRLAGPTRETDTQYF.

The chain couples TRBV5-1 to TRBJ2-7; TRBD1 matches 8 bases. This CDR3 contains 15 residues. The germline gives CDR1 SGHRS, CDR2 YFSETQ. The V segment lost 0 bases and the J segment 5 bases; nucleotides outside the gene matches: 7. Written as DNA, the CDR3 is TGCGCCAGCAGCTTGGCCGGGACAGGAGGGGACGAGCAGTACTTC. Translated: CASSLAGTGGDEQYF. The whole variable domain, remainder taken from reference TRBV5-1 and TRBJ2-7, is KAGVTQTPRYLIKTRGQQVTLSCSPISGHRSVSWYQQTPGQGLQFLFEYFSETQRNKGNFPGRFSGRQFSNSRSEMNVSTLELGDSALYLCASSLAGTGGDEQYFGPGTRLTVT.

The rearrangement joins TRBV6-2 or TRBV6-3 to TRBJ1-4; D is perhaps TRBD1 (5 bases). The CDR3 spans 16 residues. Per the germline V gene, CDR1 is MNHEY and CDR2 is SVGEGT. Trimming stripped 7 bases from V and 4 bases from J, with 19 bases between. CDR3 bases: TGTGCCAGCACCCTCGGAGCGGGGCCAAATAATGAAAAACTGTTTTTT. Its translation: CASTLGAGPNNEKLFF.

Only a few counts were recorded for this clonotype. CDR3 region: CSATSGSSYEQYF. CDR3 bases: TGCAGTGCAACCAGCGGGAGCTCCTACGAGCAGTACTTC. The V gene is TRBV20-1, the J gene TRBJ2-7; 8 bases match TRBD2. This CDR3 is built from 13 residues. Germline values: CDR1 DFQATT, CDR2 SNEGSKA (reference sequence). V dropped 6 bases and J dropped 0; count of bases not matched to a gene: 4.

This clonotype turned up a few times. CDR3 DNA: TGCGCCAGCAGCCTACAGGGGGCAGTTGCTGAAGCTTTCTTT. Protein sequence: CASSLQGAVAEAFF. J is TRBJ1-1 and V is TRBV5-1; 9 bases match TRBD1. The CDR3 spans 14 residues. Trimming took 4 bases from V and 6 from J; bases not matched to a gene: 7. Germline assignment: CDR1 SGHRS and CDR2 YFSETQ.

The chain couples TRBV24-1 to TRBJ2-2, with 10 bases matching TRBD2. Germline V CDR1 and CDR2: KGHDR, SFDVKD. The CDR3 runs to 18 residues. V was pared by 4 bases and J by 1 base, with 8 bases of the junction left unmatched. This CDR3 is CATSETGTSEQNTGELFF. CDR3 in DNA: TGTGCCACCAGTGAAACCGGGACTAGCGAACAGAACACCGGGGAGCTGTTTTTT.

The table lists this clonotype with many counts. V usage is TRBV6-5 and J usage is TRBJ2-7; D is possibly TRBD2 (6 bases). Trimming cost V 5 bases and J 0 bases, with 17 bases left between them. The CDR3 is 16 residues long. Germline V gene data show CDR1 as MNHEY and CDR2 as SVGAGI. DNA of the CDR3: TGTGCCAGCAGTCCCTTTGGTAGCGGAGCCTCCTACGAGCAGTACTTC. Amino acids: CASSPFGSGASYEQYF.

The CDR3 reads CASSPGLAGRTYEQYF. The CDR3 DNA reads TGTGCCAGCAGTCCGGGACTAGCGGGAAGAACCTACGAGCAGTACTTC. This chain links TRBV12-3 or TRBV12-4 with TRBJ2-7; 13 positions agree with TRBD2. V lost 5 bases and J lost 2; bases outside the gene matches: 6. CDR3 length: 16 residues.